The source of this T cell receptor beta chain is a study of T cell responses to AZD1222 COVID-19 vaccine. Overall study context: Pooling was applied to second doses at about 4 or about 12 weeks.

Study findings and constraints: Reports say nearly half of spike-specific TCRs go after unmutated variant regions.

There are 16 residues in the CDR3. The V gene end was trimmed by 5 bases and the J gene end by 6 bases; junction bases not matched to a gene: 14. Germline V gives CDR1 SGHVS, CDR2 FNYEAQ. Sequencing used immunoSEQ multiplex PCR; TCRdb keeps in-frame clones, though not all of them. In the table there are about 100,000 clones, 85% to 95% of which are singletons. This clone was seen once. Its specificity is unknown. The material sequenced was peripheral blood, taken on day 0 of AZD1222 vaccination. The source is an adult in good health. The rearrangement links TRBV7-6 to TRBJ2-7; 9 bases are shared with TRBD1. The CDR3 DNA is TGTGCCAGCAGCCTACAACCCGGGACAGGGCATACCGAGCAGTACTTC. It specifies CASSLQPGTGHTEQYF.